Shown below are 2 T cell receptor beta chains from a single sample sequenced in a study of T cell responses to AZD1222 COVID-19 vaccine. Method: immunoSEQ multiplex PCR; TCRdb's copy keeps in-frame clones and lacks some. The data contain roughly 70,000 clones, 83% of them seen just once; the ten biggest clones take up about 6%. The material sequenced was peripheral blood, taken 28 days after the second AZD1222 dose. Every receptor here comes from an adult who received the AZD1222 COVID-19 vaccine.

The rearrangement uses TRBV3-1 (or the pseudogene TRBV3-2) and TRBJ1-1; TRBD1 matches at 7 bases. Germline V gene sequence: CDR1 LGHDT, CDR2 YNNKEL (reference sequence). With 3 bases clipped from V and 5 bases from J, the junction kept 6 bases outside the gene matches. This CDR3 contains 14 residues. The CDR3 coding sequence is TGTGCCAGCAGCCACCGACAGGGCGGGACTGAAGCTTTCTTT. Protein sequence: CASSHRQGGTEAFF.

The chain combines TRBV6-1 with TRBJ1-5; D gene uncertain. CDR1 and CDR2 from the germline V gene are MNHNS and SASEGT. V lost 2 bases, J lost 6 bases, and 8 bases lay in between. This CDR3 is built from 13 residues. CDR3 in amino acids: CASSELRGQPQHF. CDR3 bases: TGTGCCAGCAGTGAACTCCGCGGTCAGCCCCAGCATTTT.